One and the same sample provided the 15 T cell receptor beta chains below, sequenced in a study of blood T cell repertoires in COVID-19. Clones were read by immunoSEQ multiplex PCR, and TCRdb kept only the in-frame ones, dropping some. The repertoire has around 100,000 clones, roughly nine tenths of them found once; the top ten carry approximately 2%. Sequenced: peripheral blood. These receptors came from a man aged 45-65 years with active COVID-19.

The gene calls are TRBV30 and TRBJ2-1; D is unresolved. Between the trimmed V and J ends, which lost 4 bases and 13 bases, there was a span of 23 bases. Germline CDR1 is GTSNPN and CDR2 is SVGIG (reference sequence). This CDR3 is built from 14 residues. As DNA, the CDR3 is TGTGCCTGGACCCGATTCGGTTCTTCGGTCGAACAGTTCTTC. This translates into CAWTRFGSSVEQFF.

This sequence joins TRBV2 and TRBJ1-1; unclear D gene. The CDR3 extends over 18 amino acids. Germline assignment: CDR1 SNHLY and CDR2 FYNNEI. V was clipped by 2 bases and J by 1 base, with 20 bases between them. The CDR3 DNA sequence: TGTGCCAGCAGTGAAATCCCCCTAGGCAGCCCAAGGAACACTGAAGCTTTCTTT. It yields the protein CASSEIPLGSPRNTEAFF.

Only one count was recorded for this clone. The chain joins TRBV9 to TRBJ1-1; no clear D gene. Trimming left V 4 bases short and J 8 bases short, with 15 bases between. The CDR3 runs 13 residues. Germline V gene lookup returns CDR1 SGDLS and CDR2 YYNGEE. The CDR3 coding sequence is TGTGCCAGCAGCCCCCGGTTGTCCGGGGAAGCTTTCTTT. Translated: CASSPRLSGEAFF.

This clone was counted a few times. The rearrangement uses TRBV2 and TRBJ1-2; D possibly corresponds to TRBD1 (5 bases). The CDR3 runs to 15 residues. V was clipped by 7 bases and J by 5 bases, with 20 bases between them. Per the germline V gene, CDR1 is SNHLY and CDR2 is FYNNEI. In nucleotides, the CDR3 is TGTGCCAGCACCCCCTGGGAACAGGCGGGGTATGGCTACACCTTC. It specifies CASTPWEQAGYGYTF.

The chain is built from TRBV6-5 and TRBJ1-2, with 8 bases matching TRBD1. The junction had 11 bases not matched to a gene; V was cut back by 8 bases and J by 3 bases. CDR1 and CDR2 from the germline V gene are MNHEY and SVGAGI. The CDR3 runs to 15 residues. Here the CDR3 reads CASRPGQAVYYGYTF. CDR3 coding DNA: TGTGCCAGCCGTCCGGGACAGGCGGTTTACTATGGCTACACCTTC.

The rearrangement joins TRBV3-1 (or the pseudogene TRBV3-2) to TRBJ1-4; 7 bases agree with TRBD1. Germline CDR1 LGHDT, CDR2 YNNKEL (reference sequence). The CDR3 spans 16 residues. V shed 5 bases, J shed 3 bases, and the junction held 9 bases outside the gene matches. CDR3 coding DNA: TGTGCCAGCAGCATGCGAGACAGGGTATCTAATGAAAAACTGTTTTTT. Amino acids: CASSMRDRVSNEKLFF.

The V and J genes are TRBV3-1 (or the pseudogene TRBV3-2) and TRBJ1-3; D may be TRBD1 (5 bases). The CDR3 covers 15 residues. Germline V lookup: CDR1 LGHDT, CDR2 YNNKEL (reference sequence). V gave up 3 bases and J gave up 2 bases, with 11 bases separating them. CDR3 DNA sequence: TGTGCCAGCAGCCAGCCTCAGGGTACTGGAAACACCATATATTTT. Translation: CASSQPQGTGNTIYF.

V gene TRBV5-1 combines with J gene TRBJ1-2; D remains ambiguous. CDR3 length equals 13 residues. The germline V gene encodes CDR1 SGHRS and CDR2 YFSETQ. The V gene lost 4 bases and the J gene lost 6 bases, with 13 bases spanning the gap. CDR3 in DNA: TGCGCCAGCAGCCCCGGCAGGCCCCATGGCTACACCTTC. Amino acids: CASSPGRPHGYTF.

The V call is TRBV11-2, the J call TRBJ2-5, with TRBD2 matching over 8 bases. Per the germline V gene, CDR1 is SGHAT and CDR2 is FQNNGV. The CDR3 has 19 amino acids. V trimming: 5 bases; J trimming: 5 bases; junction bases outside the gene matches: 22. The CDR3 nucleotides are TGTGCCAGCAGCCGTCTTAGTGCGTTAGGACTAGCTCCGACGGAGACCCAGTACTTC. Encoded protein: CASSRLSALGLAPTETQYF.

V usage is TRBV6-1 and J usage is TRBJ2-3, with D unresolved. The CDR3 is 12 residues long. Trimming removed 2 bases from V and 4 bases from J, with 4 bases in between. Germline loops: CDR1 MNHNS, CDR2 SASEGT. The DNA for the CDR3 is TGTGCCAGCAGTGAACTAGCAGATACGCAGTATTTT. Translated: CASSELADTQYF.

V is TRBV2 and J is TRBJ2-2; perhaps TRBD1 as D (6 bases). Germline CDR1 reads SNHLY; CDR2 reads FYNNEI. This CDR3 is 15 amino acids long. V was shortened by 6 bases and J by 6 bases, with 17 bases between the two germline ends. CDR3 region: CASRPQGSRAGELFF. Here the CDR3 DNA reads TGTGCCAGCAGGCCTCAGGGGTCAAGGGCCGGGGAGCTGTTTTTT.

V usage is TRBV4-1 and J usage is TRBJ2-2; the D gene is possibly TRBD1 (6 bases). The CDR3 has 16 amino acids. Trimming stripped 3 bases from V and 3 bases from J, with 14 bases between. Germline V gene lookup returns CDR1 MGHRA and CDR2 YSYEKL. The CDR3, as DNA: TGCGCCAGCAGCCACGGACAGTCCCGGGACACCGGGGAGCTGTTTTTT. This encodes CASSHGQSRDTGELFF.

This rearrangement joins TRBV27 to TRBJ2-7, with 14 bases identical to TRBD2. The CDR3 extends over 15 amino acids. V lost 5 bases, J lost 9 bases, and 9 bases stayed unmatched. CDR1 and CDR2 from the germline V gene are MNHEY and SMNVEV (reference sequence). The DNA for the CDR3 is TGTGCCAGCAGTCAAAGGGGACTAGCGGGAGATCTGCAGTACGTC. This codes for CASSQRGLAGDLQYV.

The CDR3 DNA reads TGTGCCAGCAGTTCCTACAGGGGGCCTACCTTGGGCGAGCAGTTCTTC. Residues: CASSSYRGPTLGEQFF. J is TRBJ2-1 and V is TRBV27; 9 positions agree with TRBD1. J gave up 10 bases and V 4 bases, and 14 bases lay outside the gene matches. The CDR3 runs to 16 residues. The germline CDR1 and CDR2 sequences are MNHEY and SMNVEV (reference sequence).

The gene calls are TRBV4-1 and TRBJ1-3; D call uncertain. This CDR3 has 15 residues. The V end lost 0 bases, the J end lost 2 bases, and 8 bases lay between the germline ends. Germline V lookup: CDR1 MGHRA, CDR2 YSYEKL. CDR3 in DNA: TGCGCCAGCAGCCAAGATTGGCAAGCTGGAAACACCATATATTTT. This codes for CASSQDWQAGNTIYF.